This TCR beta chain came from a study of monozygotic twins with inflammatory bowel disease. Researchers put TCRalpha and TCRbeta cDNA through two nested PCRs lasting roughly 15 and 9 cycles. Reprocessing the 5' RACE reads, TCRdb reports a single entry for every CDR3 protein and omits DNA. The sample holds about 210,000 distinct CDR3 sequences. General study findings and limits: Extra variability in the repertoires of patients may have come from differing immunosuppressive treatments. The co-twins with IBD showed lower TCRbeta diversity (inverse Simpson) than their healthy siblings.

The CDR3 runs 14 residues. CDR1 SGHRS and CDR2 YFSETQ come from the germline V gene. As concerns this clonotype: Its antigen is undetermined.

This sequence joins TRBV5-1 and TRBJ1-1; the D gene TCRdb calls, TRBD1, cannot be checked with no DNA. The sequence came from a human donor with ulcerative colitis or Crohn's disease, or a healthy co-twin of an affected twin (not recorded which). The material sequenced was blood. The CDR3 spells CASSLGQSGTEAFF.